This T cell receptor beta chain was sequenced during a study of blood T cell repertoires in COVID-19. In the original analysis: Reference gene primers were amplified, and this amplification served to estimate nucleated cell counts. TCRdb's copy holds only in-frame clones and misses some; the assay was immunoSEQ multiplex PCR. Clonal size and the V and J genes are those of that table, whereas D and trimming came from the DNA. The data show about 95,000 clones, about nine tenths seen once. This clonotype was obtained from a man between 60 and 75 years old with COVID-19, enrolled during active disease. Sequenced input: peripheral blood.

This CDR3 is CASSVVSRGEQFF. The DNA of the CDR3 is TGTGCCAGCAGCGTAGTGAGTAGGGGTGAGCAGTTCTTC. The genes are TRBV9 and TRBJ2-1, with D possibly TRBD1 on 5 matching bases. Trimming pared 0 bases from V and 9 bases from J, leaving 10 bases between. Germline V gene data show CDR1 as SGDLS and CDR2 as YYNGEE. The CDR3 spans 13 residues.